Shown below are 28 T cell receptor beta chains from a single sample sequenced in a study of blood T cell repertoires in COVID-19. Libraries were prepared by immunoSEQ multiplex PCR; TCRdb keeps only in-frame clonotypes and omits some of them. The data hold approximately 200,000 clones, with roughly 87% observed a single time. Sequenced: PBMCs or T cells enriched from blood (not recorded which). Every receptor here comes from a man between 18 and 35 years old with acute COVID-19.

This sequence joins TRBV18 and TRBJ2-1; 9 positions match TRBD2. The CDR3 totals 14 residues. Germline CDR1 KGHSH, CDR2 LQKENI. J was trimmed by 5 bases and V by 5 bases; bases with no gene match: 4. The CDR3 is CASSSLAGNNEQFF. For the CDR3, the DNA is TGTGCCAGCTCAAGTCTAGCGGGGAACAATGAGCAGTTCTTC.

The J gene is TRBJ1-1, the V gene TRBV19; D gene ambiguous. Trimming left V 7 bases short and J 0 bases short, with 9 bases between. Germline lookup yields CDR1 LNHDA and CDR2 SQIVND (reference sequence). This CDR3 is built from 13 residues. As DNA, the CDR3 is TGTGCCAGTAATGGGCAGTTGAACACTGAAGCTTTCTTT. The encoded protein is CASNGQLNTEAFF. The whole variable domain, remainder taken from reference TRBV19 and TRBJ1-1, is DGGITQSPKYLFRKEGQNVTLSCEQNLNHDAMYWYRQDPGQGLRLIYYSQIVNDFQKGDIAEGYSVSREKKESFPLTVTSAQKNPTAFYLCASNGQLNTEAFFGQGTRLTVV.

V is TRBV3-1 (or the pseudogene TRBV3-2) and J is TRBJ1-1, with a possible D match to TRBD1 (6 bases). There are 13 residues in the CDR3. Per germline, CDR1 LGHDT and CDR2 YNNKEL (reference sequence). Trimming stripped 3 bases from V and 4 bases from J, with 9 bases between. The CDR3 DNA follows: TGTGCCAGCAGCCATACCAGGGGCACTGAAGCTTTCTTT. Translating it yields CASSHTRGTEAFF.

The V call is TRBV7-9, the J call TRBJ1-2; no clear D. Germline-derived CDR1 and CDR2 are SEHNR and FQNEAQ (reference sequence). V gave up 1 base and J gave up 4 bases, with 13 bases separating them. The CDR3 length is 15 residues. The CDR3 sequence is CASSLEPSTPYGYTF. The CDR3 DNA is TGTGCCAGCAGCTTAGAGCCGTCTACGCCCTATGGCTACACCTTC.

The chain uses TRBV27 and TRBJ2-1, with 10 positions matching TRBD2. The germline V gene encodes CDR1 MNHEY and CDR2 SMNVEV (reference sequence). This CDR3 is 15 amino acids long. V lost 5 bases, J lost 7 bases, and 8 bases stayed unmatched. The CDR3 is CASSIAGGPGNEQFF. The CDR3 bases are TGTGCCAGCAGTATAGCGGGAGGCCCAGGAAATGAGCAGTTCTTC.

The genes are TRBV30 and TRBJ1-1; TRBD1 is a possible D gene (5 bases). The CDR3 runs to 12 residues. Germline loops: CDR1 GTSNPN, CDR2 SVGIG (reference sequence). Trimming cost V 1 base and J 11 bases, with 14 bases left between them. The CDR3 sequence: CAWSDQGLEAFF. CDR3 DNA sequence: TGTGCCTGGAGTGACCAGGGTCTCGAGGCTTTCTTT.

The chain couples TRBV29-1 to TRBJ2-1, with TRBD2 matching 11 bases. CDR1 SQVTM and CDR2 ANQGSEA come from the germline V gene. This CDR3 region has 16 residues. The ends lost 2 bases at V and 4 bases at J; junction bases unmatched: 7. For the CDR3, the DNA is TGCAGCGTTGAACCCCAACTAGCGGGAGTTTACAATGAGCAGTTCTTC. Translated, it gives CSVEPQLAGVYNEQFF.

V and J are TRBV14 and TRBJ2-2; D is unclear. Trimming pared 1 base from V and 1 base from J, leaving 7 bases between. The CDR3 has 15 amino acids. The germline gives CDR1 SGHDN, CDR2 FVKESK. The CDR3, as DNA: TGTGCCAGCAGCCAAGTCAACAGGAACACCGGGGAGCTGTTTTTT. Protein: CASSQVNRNTGELFF.

The chain carries TRBV6-1 and TRBJ1-3; 8 bases are a match to TRBD1. Germline CDR1 and CDR2: MNHNS and SASEGT. CDR3 size: 16 residues. After removal of 0 bases from V and 8 bases from J, the junction contained 9 bases not matched to a gene. The CDR3 is CASSEALGTGGDTIYF. CDR3 sequence (DNA): TGTGCCAGCAGTGAAGCGCTGGGGACAGGCGGGGACACCATATATTTT.

The genes are TRBV18 and TRBJ2-7; D unclear. Germline CDR1 and CDR2: KGHSH and LQKENI. V shed 5 bases and J shed 0 bases, with 11 bases lying between them. This CDR3 has 14 residues. The CDR3 region is CASSSGASSYEQYF. Here the CDR3 DNA reads TGTGCCAGCTCATCTGGCGCTAGCTCCTACGAGCAGTACTTC.

The V gene is TRBV11-3, the J gene TRBJ2-2; the match to TRBD2 covers 8 bases. The CDR3 loop spans 17 amino acids. The germline V gene encodes CDR1 SGHNT and CDR2 YENEEA. The J segment lost 2 bases and the V segment lost 5 bases, leaving 10 bases of the junction unmatched. The CDR3, as DNA: TGTGCCAGCAGCCTTACTGGGAGCGGGAGAAACACCGGGGAGCTGTTTTTT. Its protein product is CASSLTGSGRNTGELFF. Supplemented by reference TRBV11-3 and TRBJ2-2, the full variable domain reads EAGVVQSPRYKIIEKKQPVAFWCNPISGHNTLYWYLQNLGQGPELLIRYENEEAVDDSQLPKDRFSAERLKGVDSTLKIQPAELGDSAVYLCASSLTGSGRNTGELFFGEGSRLTVL.

The count of this clone is one. The chain is built from TRBV11-2 and TRBJ2-1; TRBD2 aligns across 13 bases. Germline assignment: CDR1 SGHAT and CDR2 FQNNGV. This CDR3 region has 16 residues. Trimming at V came to 6 bases and at J to 8 bases, leaving 10 bases not matched to a gene. CDR3 in DNA: TGTGCCAGCAGAGTGACTAGCGGGAGGCCGGGTTATGAGCAGTTCTTC. Protein: CASRVTSGRPGYEQFF.

The genes are TRBV4-1 and TRBJ2-5, with D maybe TRBD1 (6 bases). The CDR3 totals 15 residues. Germline CDR1 is MGHRA and CDR2 is YSYEKL. The germline V and J ends were trimmed by 3 bases and 2 bases, with 13 bases remaining between them. CDR3 loop: CASSQGAQIQETQYF. Here the CDR3 DNA reads TGCGCCAGCAGCCAGGGGGCGCAGATTCAAGAGACCCAGTACTTC.

This chain links TRBV9 with TRBJ2-1; possible D gene TRBD2, 6 bases. CDR3 length equals 15 residues. Trimming shortened V by 1 base and J by 7 bases, and 15 bases separated the two germline ends. Germline loops: CDR1 SGDLS, CDR2 YYNGEE. The CDR3 is CASSVTPTAGNEQFF. The DNA for the CDR3 is TGTGCCAGCAGCGTAACCCCAACCGCGGGGAATGAGCAGTTCTTC.

V is TRBV11-3 and J is TRBJ2-3; D might be TRBD1 (6 bases). From germline, CDR1 is SGHNT and CDR2 YENEEA. V was shortened by 5 bases and J by 6 bases, with 15 bases between the two germline ends. The CDR3 length is 14 residues. In nucleotides, the CDR3 is TGTGCCAGCAGCCGCGACCCAACAGGGGATACGCAGTATTTT. Amino acid sequence: CASSRDPTGDTQYF.

V gene TRBV24-1 combines with J gene TRBJ1-5, with 7 bases matching TRBD1. Germline values: CDR1 KGHDR, CDR2 SFDVKD. The V and J ends lost 4 bases and 0 bases, in that order; junction bases with no gene match: 11. The CDR3 has 18 amino acids. CDR3 sequence: CATSDETGRSYSNQPQHF. The CDR3 coding sequence is TGTGCCACCAGTGACGAGACAGGGAGGTCGTATAGCAATCAGCCCCAGCATTTT.

The chain uses TRBV11-2 and TRBJ1-2; D might be TRBD1 (6 bases). The CDR3 loop spans 15 amino acids. V lost 5 bases and J 4 bases, leaving 17 bases between the germline ends. The V gene's germline CDR1 is SGHAT and CDR2 FQNNGV. The CDR3 DNA sequence: TGTGCCAGCAGCCGCATCGGGGGGGCAGGCTATGGCTACACCTTC. It translates to CASSRIGGAGYGYTF.

This clone was seen a handful of times. The CDR3 nucleotides read TGTGCCAGCGGAGGACGTTCTGAAGCTTTCTTT. Amino acid sequence: CASGGRSEAFF. The genes are TRBV25-1 and TRBJ1-1, with D unresolved. CDR1 is MGHDK, CDR2 SYGVNS, per germline. The CDR3 has 11 residues. V was clipped by 8 bases and J by 6 bases, with 10 bases between them.

The gene calls are TRBV7-2 and TRBJ2-7, with D perhaps TRBD1 (6 bases). Germline loops: CDR1 SGHTA, CDR2 FQGNSA. This CDR3 is 17 amino acids long. Trimming took off 5 bases at V and 1 base at J, with 21 bases between the two ends. In DNA form, the CDR3 reads TGTGCCAGCAGCCATCCCCCTACAGGGTATTTATCCTACGAGCAGTACTTC. Translated, it gives CASSHPPTGYLSYEQYF.

As for this clone: Other DNA sequences from this sample encode an identical CDR3 as well. The rearrangement joins TRBV19 to TRBJ2-7; tentative D call: TRBD2 (6 bases). V was clipped by 3 bases and J by 7 bases, with 7 bases between them. The germline V gene encodes CDR1 LNHDA and CDR2 SQIVND (reference sequence). The CDR3 is made up of 11 amino acids. The CDR3 DNA is TGTGCCAGTAGTATCGGAGGGGAGCAGTACTTC. Amino acids: CASSIGGEQYF.

This clone has only one observation. The V gene is TRBV29-1, the J gene TRBJ2-2; TRBD2 matches 7 bases. Trimming removed 7 bases from V and 5 bases from J; junction bases left unmatched: 16. Germline V gene sequence: CDR1 SQVTM, CDR2 ANQGSEA. The CDR3 extends over 16 amino acids. CDR3 sequence reads: CSATEVQRDLTGELFF. Written as DNA, the CDR3 is TGCAGCGCCACCGAGGTTCAGCGGGACCTAACCGGGGAGCTGTTTTTT.

The chain carries TRBV3-1 (or the pseudogene TRBV3-2) and TRBJ2-5, with D maybe TRBD1 (5 bases). This CDR3 is 13 amino acids long. Deletions cut 8 bases from V and 4 bases from J, with 14 bases between. Per germline, CDR1 LGHDT and CDR2 YNNKEL (reference sequence). CDR3 residues: CASATSQGETQYF. CDR3 DNA sequence: TGTGCCAGCGCCACTTCGCAGGGAGAGACCCAGTACTTC.

The chain links TRBV7-8 to TRBJ2-1; 10 positions agree with TRBD2. Germline V gene lookup returns CDR1 SGHVS and CDR2 FQNEAQ. The CDR3 runs 16 residues. V shed 0 bases and J 3 bases; nucleotides not matched to a gene: 2. CDR3 sequence: CASSLARLAGYNEQFF. DNA of the CDR3: TGTGCCAGCAGCTTAGCGAGACTAGCGGGCTACAATGAGCAGTTCTTC.

This clone was found a few times. The chain combines TRBV6-2 or TRBV6-3 with TRBJ2-7; D might be TRBD1 (5 bases). Germline V CDR1 and CDR2: MNHEY, SVGEGT. CDR3 length: 18 amino acids. The V gene lost 2 bases and the J gene lost 2 bases, with 22 bases spanning the gap. This CDR3 is CASSYDSAGFFPTYEQYF. CDR3 sequence (DNA): TGTGCCAGCAGTTACGATTCGGCAGGGTTCTTCCCTACCTACGAGCAGTACTTC.

The chain has TRBV28 and TRBJ1-1; 8 bases line up with TRBD1. In germline, CDR1 is MDHEN, CDR2 SYDVKM. J was trimmed by 2 bases and V by 2 bases; bases with no gene match: 13. There are 18 residues in the CDR3. The chain's CDR3 is CASSLLRTGWYPNTEAFF. CDR3 DNA sequence: TGTGCCAGCAGTTTACTCCGGACAGGGTGGTATCCTAACACTGAAGCTTTCTTT.

J is TRBJ2-1 and V is TRBV18; 10 nucleotides align to TRBD2. Trimming cost V 3 bases and J 5 bases; bases outside gene matches: 4. Germline assignment: CDR1 KGHSH and CDR2 LQKENI. The CDR3 sequence is 15 residues long. The chain's CDR3 is CASSPASGGNNEQFF. CDR3 nucleotides: TGTGCCAGCTCACCGGCTAGCGGGGGTAACAATGAGCAGTTCTTC.

The rearrangement uses TRBV28 and TRBJ2-7; 8 bases map to TRBD1. CDR1 is MDHEN, CDR2 SYDVKM, per germline. The trim removed 7 bases at V and 3 bases at J, leaving 23 bases unmatched. This CDR3 contains 19 residues. The CDR3 region is CASTSGWVLGQAVFYEQYF. The CDR3 region has the DNA TGTGCCAGCACCTCTGGATGGGTACTGGGACAGGCGGTATTCTACGAGCAGTACTTC.

This chain uses TRBV30 with TRBJ2-5; TRBD2 matches 7 bases. The CDR3 is 15 amino acids. In germline, CDR1 is GTSNPN, CDR2 SVGIG (reference sequence). V shed 3 bases, J shed 5 bases, and the junction held 12 bases outside the gene matches. This CDR3 reads CAWRFGRGRQETQYF. DNA for the CDR3: TGTGCCTGGAGGTTCGGGCGGGGGAGACAGGAGACCCAGTACTTC.